This T cell receptor (beta chain) was captured by sequencing in a study of T cell clonotyping in hematopoietic cell transplantation. Assay used: immunoSEQ multiplex PCR; TCRdb lists only in-frame clones, some missing. The sample holds 13,000 or so clones, over 70% seen once. Described time point: recipient sample about 28 days before transplant, after cytoreduction. Recipient blood drawn about 28 days pretransplant and days 30, 100, 180 after. As to this clone: The antigen is not known.

The CDR3 spans 13 residues. Trimming cost V 5 bases and J 5 bases, with 15 bases left between them. CDR1 is GTSNPN, CDR2 SVGIG, per germline (reference sequence). Points from the study as a whole: CD4 and CD8 repertoire contributions could not be separated without sorting. Higher Inverse Simpson Index values in graft donor and pretransplant recipient predicted broader posttransplant TCR diversity. After transplant, recipient diversity fell while pathologically expanded clonotypes grew through day 180.

This TCR was recovered from a man aged 60 to 69 with acute myeloid leukemia. Some clones in this sample may be carry-over from other donors' samples. The source was peripheral blood mononuclear cells, collected before stem cell transplant. The genes are TRBV30 and TRBJ1-2; D gene uncertain. This CDR3 is CAWGQVTEYGYTF. The CDR3 DNA sequence: TGTGCCTGGGGGCAGGTTACCGAATATGGCTACACCTTC. The complete variable domain, with remaining parts taken from reference TRBV30 and TRBJ1-2, reads SQTIHQWPATLVQPVGSPLSLECTVEGTSNPNLYWYRQAAGRGLQLLFYSVGIGQISSEVPQNLSASRPQDRQFILSSKKLLLSDSGFYLCAWGQVTEYGYTFGSGTRLTVV.